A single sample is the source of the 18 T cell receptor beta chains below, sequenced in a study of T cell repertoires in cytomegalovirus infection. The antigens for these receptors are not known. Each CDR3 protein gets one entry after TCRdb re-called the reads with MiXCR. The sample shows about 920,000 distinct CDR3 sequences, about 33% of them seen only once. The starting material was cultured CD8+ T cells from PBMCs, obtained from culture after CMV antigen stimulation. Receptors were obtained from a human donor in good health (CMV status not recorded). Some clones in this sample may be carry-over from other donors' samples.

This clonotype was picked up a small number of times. The chain's CDR3 is CASSPVRDRQETQYF. CDR3 DNA sequence: TGTGCCAGCAGCCCCGTTAGGGACAGACAAGAGACCCAGTACTTC. The rearrangement joins TRBV7-6 to TRBJ2-5; 7 bases agree with TRBD1. This CDR3 has 15 residues. Per germline, CDR1 SGHVS and CDR2 FNYEAQ. Trimming at V came to 5 bases and at J to 2 bases, leaving 8 bases not matched to a gene.

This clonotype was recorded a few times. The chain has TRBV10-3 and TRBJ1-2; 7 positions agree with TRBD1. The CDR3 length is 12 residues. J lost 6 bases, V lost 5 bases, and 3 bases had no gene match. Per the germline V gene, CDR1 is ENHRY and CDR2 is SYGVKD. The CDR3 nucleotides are TGTGCCATCAGTTTCGACAGGGATGGCTACACCTTC. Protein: CAISFDRDGYTF.

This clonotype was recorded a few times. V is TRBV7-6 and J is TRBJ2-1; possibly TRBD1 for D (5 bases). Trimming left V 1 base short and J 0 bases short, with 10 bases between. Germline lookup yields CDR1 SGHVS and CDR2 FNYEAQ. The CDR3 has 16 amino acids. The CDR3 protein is CASSLGGRSSYNEQFF. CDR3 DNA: TGTGCCAGCAGCTTAGGGGGCCGAAGCTCCTACAATGAGCAGTTCTTC.

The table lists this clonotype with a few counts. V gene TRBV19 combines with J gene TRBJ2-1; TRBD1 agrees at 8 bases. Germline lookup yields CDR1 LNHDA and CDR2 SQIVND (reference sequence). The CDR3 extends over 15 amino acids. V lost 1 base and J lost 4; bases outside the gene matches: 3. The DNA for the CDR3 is TGTGCCAGTAGTATAGGGACAGGGCCTTACAATGAGCAGTTCTTC. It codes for CASSIGTGPYNEQFF.

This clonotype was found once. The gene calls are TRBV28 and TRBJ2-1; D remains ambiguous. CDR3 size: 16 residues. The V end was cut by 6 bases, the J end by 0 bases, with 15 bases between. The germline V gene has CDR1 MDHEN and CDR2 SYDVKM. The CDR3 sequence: CASSRILSSSYNEQFF. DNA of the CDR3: TGTGCCAGCAGCCGAATTCTATCCAGCTCCTACAATGAGCAGTTCTTC.

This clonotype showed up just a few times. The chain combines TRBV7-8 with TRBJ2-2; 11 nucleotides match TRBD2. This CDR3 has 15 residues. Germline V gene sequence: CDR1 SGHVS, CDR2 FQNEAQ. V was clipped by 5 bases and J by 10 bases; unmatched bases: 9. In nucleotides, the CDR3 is TGTGCCAGCAGCGACCTAGGGACTAGCGGTGAGGAGCTGTTTTTT. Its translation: CASSDLGTSGEELFF.

In nucleotides, the CDR3 is TGTGCCAGCAGCTTAGAATCCGGGCAACCTAACTATGGCTACACCTTC. It codes for CASSLESGQPNYGYTF. J is TRBJ1-2 and V is TRBV7-8; D not resolved. Germline assignment: CDR1 SGHVS and CDR2 FQNEAQ. Trimming pared 1 base from V and 0 bases from J, leaving 12 bases between. The CDR3 length is 16 residues.

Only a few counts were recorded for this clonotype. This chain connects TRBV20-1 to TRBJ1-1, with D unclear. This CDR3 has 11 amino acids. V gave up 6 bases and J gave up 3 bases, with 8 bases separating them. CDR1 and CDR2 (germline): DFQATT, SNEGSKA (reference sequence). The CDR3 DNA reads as TGCAGTGCCTGTAGGGACACTGAAGCTTTCTTT. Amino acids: CSACRDTEAFF.

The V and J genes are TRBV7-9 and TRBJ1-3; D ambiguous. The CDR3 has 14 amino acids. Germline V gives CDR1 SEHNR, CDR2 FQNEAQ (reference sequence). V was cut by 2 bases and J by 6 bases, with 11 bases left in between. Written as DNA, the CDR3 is TGTGCCAGCAGCTTACTCAGCGACGAAAACACCATATATTTT. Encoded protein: CASSLLSDENTIYF.

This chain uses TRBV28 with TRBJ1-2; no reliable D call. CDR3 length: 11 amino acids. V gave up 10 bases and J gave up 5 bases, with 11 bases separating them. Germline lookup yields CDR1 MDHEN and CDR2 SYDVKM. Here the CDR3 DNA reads TGTGCCACCGAGCGTTCTTATGGCTACACCTTC. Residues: CATERSYGYTF.

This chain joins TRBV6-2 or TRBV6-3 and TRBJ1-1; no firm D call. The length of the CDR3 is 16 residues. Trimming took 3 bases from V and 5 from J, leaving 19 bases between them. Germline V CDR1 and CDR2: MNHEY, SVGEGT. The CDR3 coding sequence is TGTGCCAGCAGTTATTCTCAGACACAGCCAACTACTGAAGCTTTCTTT. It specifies CASSYSQTQPTTEAFF.

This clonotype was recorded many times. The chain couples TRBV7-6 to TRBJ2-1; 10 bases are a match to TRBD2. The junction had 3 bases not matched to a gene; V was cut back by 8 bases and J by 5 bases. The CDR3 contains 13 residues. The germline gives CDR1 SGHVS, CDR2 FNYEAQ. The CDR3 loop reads CASGSGGDNEQFF. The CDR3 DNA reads TGTGCCAGCGGGAGCGGGGGGGACAATGAGCAGTTCTTC.

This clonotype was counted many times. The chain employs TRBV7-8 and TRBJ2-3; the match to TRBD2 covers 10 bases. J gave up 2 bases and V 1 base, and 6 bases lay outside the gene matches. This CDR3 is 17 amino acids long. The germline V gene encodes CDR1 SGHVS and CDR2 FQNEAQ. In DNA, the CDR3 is TGTGCCAGCAGCTTAGGGGCTAGCGGGGGAAACACAGATACGCAGTATTTT. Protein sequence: CASSLGASGGNTDTQYF.

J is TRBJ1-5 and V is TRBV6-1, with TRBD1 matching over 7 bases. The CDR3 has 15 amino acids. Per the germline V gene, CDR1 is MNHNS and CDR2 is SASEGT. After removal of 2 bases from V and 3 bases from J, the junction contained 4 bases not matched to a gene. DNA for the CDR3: TGTGCCAGCAGTGAAAGACAGGGCCCCAATCAGCCCCAGCATTTT. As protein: CASSERQGPNQPQHF.

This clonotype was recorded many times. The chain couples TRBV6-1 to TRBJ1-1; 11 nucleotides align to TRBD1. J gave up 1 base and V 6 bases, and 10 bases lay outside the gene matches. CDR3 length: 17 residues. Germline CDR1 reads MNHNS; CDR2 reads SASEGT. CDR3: CASRARDRGFRNTEAFF. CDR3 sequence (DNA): TGTGCCAGCAGGGCTAGGGACAGGGGGTTTCGGAACACTGAAGCTTTCTTT.

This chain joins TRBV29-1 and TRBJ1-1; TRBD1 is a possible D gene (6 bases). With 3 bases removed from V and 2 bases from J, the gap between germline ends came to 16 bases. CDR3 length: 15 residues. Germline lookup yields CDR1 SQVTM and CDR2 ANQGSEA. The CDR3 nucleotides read TGCAGCGTTGATCCAACGGGACACGCAAACACTGAAGCTTTCTTT. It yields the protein CSVDPTGHANTEAFF.

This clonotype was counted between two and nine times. CDR3 sequence: CASSLDSEYYGYTF. In nucleotides, the CDR3 is TGTGCCAGCAGCTTAGACTCGGAGTACTATGGCTACACCTTC. The chain employs TRBV7-9 and TRBJ1-2, with unresolved D. This CDR3 spans 14 amino acids. Trimming removed 1 base at V and 3 bases at J, with 9 bases between. CDR1 is SEHNR, CDR2 FQNEAQ, per germline (reference sequence).

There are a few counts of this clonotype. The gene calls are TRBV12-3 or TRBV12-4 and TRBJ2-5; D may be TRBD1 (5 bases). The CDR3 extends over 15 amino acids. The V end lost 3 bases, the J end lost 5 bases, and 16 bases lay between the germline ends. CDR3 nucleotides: TGTGCCAGCAGTTTTTATTCCAGGGTGTTTGAGACCCAGTACTTC. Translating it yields CASSFYSRVFETQYF.